This T cell receptor beta chain was obtained from a study of cytomegalovirus exposure and HLA in healthy donors. Study information: Among 350 to 500 genotyped donors, around 82% fell in the Caucasian-associated ancestry cluster. Study-level points and caveats: It was reported that TCR beta sequences correctly inferred the HLA-A and HLA-B alleles for most subjects. A highly shared variant cluster was judged a likely technical artifact. When a later analysis was performed, an Asian-associated ancestry cluster reportedly had fewer N-insertions than the roughly 730-donor mean.

The PCR was carried out with 60 Vbeta primers and 13 Jbeta primers. Clones were read by immunoSEQ multiplex PCR, and TCRdb kept only the in-frame ones, dropping some. Counted here are 110,000 or so clones, approximately 81% occurring once; the ten biggest clones make up 1% to 1.5%. Points on this clone: The target antigen is unknown.

This receptor was taken from a man aged 30-40 years in good health and CMV-seronegative. The sequenced sample consisted of PBMCs.

This chain's CDR3 is CASSLVAGGISQPQHF. CDR3 nucleotides: TGTGCCAGCAGCTTAGTGGCAGGGGGTATTTCTCAGCCCCAGCATTTT. This chain links TRBV11-2 with TRBJ1-5; 7 nucleotides align to TRBD1. There are 16 residues in the CDR3. V was clipped by 1 base and J by 6 bases; unmatched bases: 9. Germline values: CDR1 SGHAT, CDR2 FQNNGV.